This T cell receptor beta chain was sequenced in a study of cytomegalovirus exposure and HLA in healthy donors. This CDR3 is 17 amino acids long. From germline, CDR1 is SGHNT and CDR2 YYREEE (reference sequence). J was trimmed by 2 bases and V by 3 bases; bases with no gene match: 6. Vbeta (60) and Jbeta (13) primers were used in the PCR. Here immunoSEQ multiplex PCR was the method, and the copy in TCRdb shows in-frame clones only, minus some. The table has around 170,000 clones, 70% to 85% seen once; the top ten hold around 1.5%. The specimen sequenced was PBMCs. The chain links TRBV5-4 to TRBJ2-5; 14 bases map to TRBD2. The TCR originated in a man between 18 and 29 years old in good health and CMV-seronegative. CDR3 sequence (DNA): TGTGCCAGCAGCTGGACTAGCGGGGGGACTCGTCAAGAGACCCAGTACTTC. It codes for CASSWTSGGTRQETQYF.